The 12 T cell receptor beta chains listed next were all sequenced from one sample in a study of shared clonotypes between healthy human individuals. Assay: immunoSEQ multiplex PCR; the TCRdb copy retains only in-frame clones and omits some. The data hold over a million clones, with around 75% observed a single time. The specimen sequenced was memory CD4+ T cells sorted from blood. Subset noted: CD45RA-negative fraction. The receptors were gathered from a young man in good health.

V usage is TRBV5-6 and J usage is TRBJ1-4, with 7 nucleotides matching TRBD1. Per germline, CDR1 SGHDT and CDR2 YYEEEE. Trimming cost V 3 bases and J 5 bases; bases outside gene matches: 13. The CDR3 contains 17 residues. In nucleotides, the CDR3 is TGTGCCAGCAGCTGGAAAGCGGGGGGACAGTGGAATGAAAAACTGTTTTTT. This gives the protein CASSWKAGGQWNEKLFF. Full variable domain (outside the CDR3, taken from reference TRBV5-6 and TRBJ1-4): DAGVTQSPTHLIKTRGQQVTLRCSPKSGHDTVSWYQQALGQGPQFIFQYYEEEERQRGNFPDRFSGHQFPNYSSELNVNALLLGDSALYLCASSWKAGGQWNEKLFFGSGTQLSVL.

The CDR3 nucleotides are TGTGCCAGCAGCTTAGCGGGAGCCCACAATGAGCAGTTCTTC. It yields the protein CASSLAGAHNEQFF. The chain combines TRBV5-4 with TRBJ2-1; 8 positions match TRBD2. The V segment lost 2 bases and the J segment 5 bases; nucleotides outside the gene matches: 3. This CDR3 has 14 residues. Per the germline V gene, CDR1 is SGHNT and CDR2 is YYREEE (reference sequence).

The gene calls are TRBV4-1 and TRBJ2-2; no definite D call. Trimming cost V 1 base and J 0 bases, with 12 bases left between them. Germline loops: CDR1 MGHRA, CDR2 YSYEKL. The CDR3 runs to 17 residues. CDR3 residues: CASSQVQDVANTGELFF. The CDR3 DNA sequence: TGCGCCAGCAGCCAAGTCCAGGACGTTGCGAACACCGGGGAGCTGTTTTTT.

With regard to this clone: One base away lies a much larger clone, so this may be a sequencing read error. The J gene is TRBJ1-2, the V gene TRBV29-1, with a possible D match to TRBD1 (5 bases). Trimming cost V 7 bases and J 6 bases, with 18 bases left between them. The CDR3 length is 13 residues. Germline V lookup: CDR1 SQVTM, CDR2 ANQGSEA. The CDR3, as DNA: TGCAGCGGTGTCCAAGGGGCAGGAAATGGCTACACCTTC. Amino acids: CSGVQGAGNGYTF.

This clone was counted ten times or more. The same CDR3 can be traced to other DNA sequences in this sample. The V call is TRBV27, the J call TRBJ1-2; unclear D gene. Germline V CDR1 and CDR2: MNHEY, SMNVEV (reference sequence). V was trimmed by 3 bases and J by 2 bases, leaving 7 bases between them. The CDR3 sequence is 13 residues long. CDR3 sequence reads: CASSFSGNYGYTF. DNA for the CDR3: TGTGCCAGCAGTTTCTCTGGCAACTATGGCTACACCTTC.

For the CDR3, the DNA is TGCGCCAGCAGCCTAGGGACTAGCGGGCTTGGGCAGTATTTT. Translated, it gives CASSLGTSGLGQYF. The J gene is TRBJ2-3, the V gene TRBV4-3; 12 bases line up with TRBD2. This CDR3 contains 14 residues. Germline V gene data show CDR1 as LGHNA and CDR2 as YSLEER. Losses at the gene ends were 4 bases for V and 11 bases for J; bases not matched to a gene: 7.

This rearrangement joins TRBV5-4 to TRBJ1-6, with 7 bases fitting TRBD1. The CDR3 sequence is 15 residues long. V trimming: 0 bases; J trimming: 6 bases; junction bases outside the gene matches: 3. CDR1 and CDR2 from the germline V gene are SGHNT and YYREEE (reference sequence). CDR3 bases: TGTGCCAGCAGCTTGGACAGGGGTGTTAATTCACCCCTCCACTTT. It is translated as CASSLDRGVNSPLHF.

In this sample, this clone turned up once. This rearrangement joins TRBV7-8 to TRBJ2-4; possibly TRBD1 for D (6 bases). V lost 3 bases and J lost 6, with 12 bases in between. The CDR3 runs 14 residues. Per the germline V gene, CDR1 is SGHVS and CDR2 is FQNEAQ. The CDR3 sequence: CASSFGGAGNIQYF. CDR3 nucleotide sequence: TGTGCCAGCAGCTTTGGGGGCGCGGGAAACATTCAGTACTTC.

The CDR3 DNA reads TGTGCCAGCAGCAGGTGGGAGACAGGGGATCTACTGAACACTGAAGCTTTCTTT. This codes for CASSRWETGDLLNTEAFF. V gene TRBV21-1 combines with J gene TRBJ1-1; TRBD1 was called by the table and not checked on the DNA. TRBV21-1 is annotated as a pseudogene. The CDR3 has 18 amino acids.

The CDR3 bases are TGTGCCAGCAGCTTAAACGACAGAACCTACGAGCAGTACTTC. It encodes CASSLNDRTYEQYF. The rearrangement links TRBV7-9 to TRBJ2-7; possibly TRBD1 for D (5 bases). Germline CDR1 SEHNR, CDR2 FQNEAQ (reference sequence). The CDR3 is 14 amino acids. Between the trimmed V and J ends, which lost 2 bases and 2 bases, there was a span of 10 bases.

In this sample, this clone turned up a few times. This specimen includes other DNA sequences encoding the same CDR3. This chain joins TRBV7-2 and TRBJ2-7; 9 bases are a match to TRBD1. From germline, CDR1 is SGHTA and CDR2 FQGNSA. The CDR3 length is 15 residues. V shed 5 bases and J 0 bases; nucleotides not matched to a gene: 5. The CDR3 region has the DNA TGTGCCAGCAGCCACGGACAGGGGCTCTCCTACGAGCAGTACTTC. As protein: CASSHGQGLSYEQYF.

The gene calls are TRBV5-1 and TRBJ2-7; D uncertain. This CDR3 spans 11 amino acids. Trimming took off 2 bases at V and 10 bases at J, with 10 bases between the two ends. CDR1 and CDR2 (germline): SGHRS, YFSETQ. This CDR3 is CASSLGNAQYF. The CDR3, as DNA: TGCGCCAGCAGCTTAGGGAACGCTCAGTACTTC. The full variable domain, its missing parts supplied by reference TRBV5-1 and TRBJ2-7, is KAGVTQTPRYLIKTRGQQVTLSCSPISGHRSVSWYQQTPGQGLQFLFEYFSETQRNKGNFPGRFSGRQFSNSRSEMNVSTLELGDSALYLCASSLGNAQYFGPGTRLTVT.